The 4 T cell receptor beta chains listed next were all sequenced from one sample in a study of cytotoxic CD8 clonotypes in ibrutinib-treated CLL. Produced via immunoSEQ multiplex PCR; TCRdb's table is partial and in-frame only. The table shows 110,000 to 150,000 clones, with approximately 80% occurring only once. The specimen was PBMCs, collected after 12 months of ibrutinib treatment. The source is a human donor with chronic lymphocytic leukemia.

CDR3 sequence reads: CASSFRGRGQGYTF. The CDR3 nucleotides read TGTGCCAGCAGCTTTCGAGGCAGGGGTCAAGGCTACACCTTC. This rearrangement joins TRBV5-4 to TRBJ1-2, with D perhaps TRBD1 (6 bases). Per the germline V gene, CDR1 is SGHNT and CDR2 is YYREEE (reference sequence). V lost 2 bases to trimming and J lost 8 bases, with 16 bases between them. The CDR3 is 14 amino acids.

The CDR3 bases are TGTGCCAGCAGCCGGGACCACAACAATGAGCAGTTCTTC. Its protein is CASSRDHNNEQFF. This chain links TRBV6-1 with TRBJ2-1; perhaps D is TRBD1 or TRBD2 (5 bases each). This CDR3 comprises 13 residues. Trimming cost V 6 bases and J 5 bases, with 11 bases left between them. Germline V gene lookup returns CDR1 MNHNS and CDR2 SASEGT.

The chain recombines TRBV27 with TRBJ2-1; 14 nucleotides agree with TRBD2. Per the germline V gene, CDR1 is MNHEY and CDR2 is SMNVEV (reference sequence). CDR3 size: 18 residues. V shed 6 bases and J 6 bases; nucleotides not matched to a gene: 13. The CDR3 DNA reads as TGTGCCAGCAGGGATGGTGCTACGACTAGCGGGAGGGGCAATGAGCAGTTCTTC. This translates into CASRDGATTSGRGNEQFF.

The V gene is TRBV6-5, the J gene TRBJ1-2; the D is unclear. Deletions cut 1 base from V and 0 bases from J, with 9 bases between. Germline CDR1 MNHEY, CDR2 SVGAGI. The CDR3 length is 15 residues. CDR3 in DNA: TGTGCCAGCAGTTACTTGGGTGACTCTAACTATGGCTACACCTTC. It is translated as CASSYLGDSNYGYTF.